This is a list of T cell receptor beta chains from one sample in a study of CD8 T cells in ankylosing spondylitis. TCRdb re-derived calls from the 5' RACE reads in MiXCR, one entry per CDR3 protein. The table shows some 220,000 distinct CDR3 sequences, with under 8.5% occurring only once. The sequenced material came from blood, either unsorted or a sorted T cell fraction (not recorded which). These receptors came from a female donor with ankylosing spondylitis or in good health (not recorded which). CDR3s include the opening cysteine and the closing phenylalanine or tryptophan. The D gene is left open where the match is weak. Rows give clone size only sometimes, using once, few, many, or a class for an expanded clone.

j_gene: TRBJ2-2
v_gene: TRBV9
abundance: many
d_gene: -
CDR3nt: TGTGCCAGCAGCGTAGGCCCAGCGAACACCGGGGAGCTGTTTTTT
CDR3aa: CASSVGPANTGELFF

j_gene: TRBJ1-1
v_gene: TRBV30
abundance: many
d_gene: -
CDR3nt: TGTGCCTGGAGTTCCAGGAACACTGAAGCTTTCTTT
CDR3aa: CAWSSRNTEAFF

j_gene: TRBJ1-5
v_gene: TRBV20-1
abundance: many
d_gene: -
CDR3nt: TGCAGTGCTAGTTCGACAAGCCCTAATCAGCCCCAGCATTTT
CDR3aa: CSASSTSPNQPQHF

j_gene: TRBJ1-5
v_gene: TRBV2
abundance: many
d_gene: -
CDR3nt: TGTGCCAGCGGGGCTCAGGGGAATCAGCCCCAGCATTTT
CDR3aa: CASGAQGNQPQHF

j_gene: TRBJ2-1
v_gene: TRBV20-1
abundance: -
d_gene: -
CDR3nt: TGCAGTGCTAGGCCCTCGGGTAAGGAGCAGTTCTTC
CDR3aa: CSARPSGKEQFF

j_gene: TRBJ1-2
v_gene: TRBV6-2/TRBV6-3
abundance: many
d_gene: -
CDR3nt: TGTGCCAGCACCGAGGACAACTATGGCTACACCTTC
CDR3aa: CASTEDNYGYTF

j_gene: TRBJ1-1
v_gene: TRBV20-1
abundance: many
d_gene: -
CDR3nt: TGCAGTGCCCCCCGGGGGGTCGACACTGAAGCTTTCTTT
CDR3aa: CSAPRGVDTEAFF

j_gene: TRBJ1-4
v_gene: TRBV7-8
abundance: many
d_gene: -
CDR3nt: TGTGCCAGCAGCTTAGCGCTGGGGGGAAGGGAAAAACTGTTTTTT
CDR3aa: CASSLALGGREKLFF

j_gene: TRBJ1-5
v_gene: TRBV5-1
abundance: many
d_gene: -
CDR3nt: TGCGCCAGCAGCATGGACAGACATAGCAATCAGCCCCAGCATTTT
CDR3aa: CASSMDRHSNQPQHF

j_gene: TRBJ2-1
v_gene: TRBV7-9
abundance: many
d_gene: -
CDR3nt: TGTGCCAGCAGTCCTGCGGTTCTATACAATGAGCAGTTCTTC
CDR3aa: CASSPAVLYNEQFF

j_gene: TRBJ2-1
v_gene: TRBV20-1
abundance: many
d_gene: -
CDR3nt: TGCAGTGCCCTGTCCCTGGGGGGAGTCGCCTACAATGAGCAGTTCTTC
CDR3aa: CSALSLGGVAYNEQFF

j_gene: TRBJ2-7
v_gene: TRBV5-1
abundance: many
d_gene: -
CDR3nt: TGCGCCAGCGGCCGTCTAAACCGACTGGACGAGCAGTACTTC
CDR3aa: CASGRLNRLDEQYF

j_gene: TRBJ1-1
v_gene: TRBV12-3/TRBV12-4
abundance: many
d_gene: TRBD1
CDR3nt: TGTGCCAGCAGGCGAGGGGGCATGAACACTGAAGCTTTCTTT
CDR3aa: CASRRGGMNTEAFF

j_gene: TRBJ2-7
v_gene: TRBV20-1
abundance: many
d_gene: -
CDR3nt: TGCAGTGCTAGAGGTCCGGGGGCCGGCGAGCAGTACTTC
CDR3aa: CSARGPGAGEQYF

j_gene: TRBJ1-2
v_gene: TRBV6-1
abundance: many
d_gene: -
CDR3nt: TGTGCCAGCAGTATCCCCCCCGGGGCGGACGGCTACACCTTC
CDR3aa: CASSIPPGADGYTF

j_gene: TRBJ2-3
v_gene: TRBV28
abundance: many
d_gene: -
CDR3nt: TGTGCCAGCAGGGCAAGCGGCACAGATACGCAGTATTTT
CDR3aa: CASRASGTDTQYF

j_gene: TRBJ2-7
v_gene: TRBV3-1
abundance: once
d_gene: TRBD2
CDR3nt: TGTGCAAGCAGCCCGGGAGCGGGGGCCTACGAGAAGTACTTC
CDR3aa: CASSPGAGAYEKYF

j_gene: TRBJ1-2
v_gene: TRBV5-1
abundance: many
d_gene: -
CDR3nt: TGCGCCAGCAGCTTGGATGGACGCCGACCCTATGGCTACACCTTC
CDR3aa: CASSLDGRRPYGYTF

j_gene: TRBJ2-5
v_gene: TRBV7-8
abundance: few
d_gene: -
CDR3nt: TGTGCCAGCAGCTTAGACGGTGGGAGTGGAGAGACCCAGTACTTC
CDR3aa: CASSLDGGSGETQYF

j_gene: TRBJ2-3
v_gene: TRBV12-3/TRBV12-4
abundance: many
d_gene: -
CDR3nt: TGTGCCAGCAGTTTCTCTGGGGATACGCAGTATTTT
CDR3aa: CASSFSGDTQYF

j_gene: TRBJ1-2
v_gene: TRBV28
abundance: many
d_gene: TRBD1
CDR3nt: TGTGCCAGCGGGACAGGGCTAGGCTATGGCTACACCTTC
CDR3aa: CASGTGLGYGYTF

j_gene: TRBJ2-4
v_gene: TRBV27
abundance: many
d_gene: -
CDR3nt: TGTGCCAGCAGTTTGAGGGCCAAAAACATTCAGTACTTC
CDR3aa: CASSLRAKNIQYF

j_gene: TRBJ1-1
v_gene: TRBV6-2/TRBV6-3
abundance: -
d_gene: -
CDR3nt: TGTGCCAGCAGAAGAGACCTAGGGGGCACTGAAGCTTTCTTT
CDR3aa: CASRRDLGGTEAFF

j_gene: TRBJ2-7
v_gene: TRBV5-5
abundance: many
d_gene: -
CDR3nt: TGTGCCAGCAGCCCCTTTGCTGGAGCACGGAGGGAGCAGTACTTC
CDR3aa: CASSPFAGARREQYF

j_gene: TRBJ2-1
v_gene: TRBV27
abundance: many
d_gene: TRBD2
CDR3nt: TGTGCCAGCAGTTCTCTAGCGGGAGGAAACCATGAGCAGTTCTTC
CDR3aa: CASSSLAGGNHEQFF

j_gene: TRBJ1-4
v_gene: TRBV7-2
abundance: -
d_gene: -
CDR3nt: TGTGCCAGCAGCCCGAGGGTGACTTCCGCAACTAATGAAAAACTGTTTTTT
CDR3aa: CASSPRVTSATNEKLFF

j_gene: TRBJ2-3
v_gene: TRBV7-2
abundance: many
d_gene: TRBD2
CDR3nt: TGTGCCAGCACCTTAGCGGGGATTACAGATACGCAGTATTTT
CDR3aa: CASTLAGITDTQYF

j_gene: TRBJ1-5
v_gene: TRBV4-2
abundance: many
d_gene: TRBD1
CDR3nt: TGTGCCAGCAGCCCCTCGACAGGGGATCAGCCCCAGCATTTT
CDR3aa: CASSPSTGDQPQHF

j_gene: TRBJ1-1
v_gene: TRBV6-2/TRBV6-3
abundance: many
d_gene: -
CDR3nt: TGTGCCAGCAGGGGGTTGGGACAAGCGAACACTGAAGCTTTCTTT
CDR3aa: CASRGLGQANTEAFF

j_gene: TRBJ2-5
v_gene: TRBV2
abundance: many
d_gene: -
CDR3nt: TGTGCCAGTTCGACAGAGTACCAAGAGACCCAGTACTTC
CDR3aa: CASSTEYQETQYF

j_gene: TRBJ2-6
v_gene: TRBV7-2
abundance: many
d_gene: -
CDR3nt: TGTGCCAGCGGATGGTCTCCCCTCTCTGGGGCCAACGTCCTGACTTTC
CDR3aa: CASGWSPLSGANVLTF

j_gene: TRBJ2-7
v_gene: TRBV20-1
abundance: many
d_gene: TRBD2
CDR3nt: TGCAGTGCTAGGACCAGCGGGAGCTCCTACGAGCAGTACTTC
CDR3aa: CSARTSGSSYEQYF

j_gene: TRBJ2-7
v_gene: TRBV7-2
abundance: many
d_gene: TRBD2
CDR3nt: TGTGCCAGCACGACTAGCGGGAGAATGGTGCAGTACTTC
CDR3aa: CASTTSGRMVQYF

j_gene: TRBJ2-1
v_gene: TRBV12-3/TRBV12-4
abundance: many
d_gene: TRBD2
CDR3nt: TGTGCCAGCAGTTTGGCCCGACTAGCTGGTGAGCAGTTCTTC
CDR3aa: CASSLARLAGEQFF

j_gene: TRBJ1-6
v_gene: TRBV28
abundance: many
d_gene: -
CDR3nt: TGTGCCAGCAGTTTACGTCAGGTCCTAAGATCACCCCTCCACTTT
CDR3aa: CASSLRQVLRSPLHF

j_gene: TRBJ2-2
v_gene: TRBV4-3
abundance: many
d_gene: -
CDR3nt: TGCGCCAGCAGCCAAGATGGGGGACAAAACACCGGGGAGCTGTTTTTT
CDR3aa: CASSQDGGQNTGELFF

j_gene: TRBJ2-7
v_gene: TRBV5-3
abundance: many
d_gene: TRBD2
CDR3nt: TGTGCCAGAAGCGGGACTAGCGGGAGGGGAAGGAGCTCCTACGAGCAGTACTTC
CDR3aa: CARSGTSGRGRSSYEQYF

j_gene: TRBJ1-5
v_gene: TRBV13
abundance: many
d_gene: -
CDR3nt: TGTGCCAGCAGCTTATACGGCAATCAGCCCCAGCATTTT
CDR3aa: CASSLYGNQPQHF

j_gene: TRBJ2-2
v_gene: TRBV4-3
abundance: many
d_gene: -
CDR3nt: TGCGCCAGCAGCCAAGGCGTCAGGGAGGTAGCGGCCACCGGGGAGCTGTTTTTT
CDR3aa: CASSQGVREVAATGELFF

j_gene: TRBJ2-1
v_gene: TRBV11-3
abundance: -
d_gene: -
CDR3nt: TGTGCCAGCAGCAAAGAACAGGGCCTCTCCTACAATGAGCAGTTCTTC
CDR3aa: CASSKEQGLSYNEQFF

j_gene: TRBJ1-3
v_gene: TRBV7-2
abundance: many
d_gene: -
CDR3nt: TGTGCCAGCAGCCTCGGAGGGAATCGAAACACCATATATTTT
CDR3aa: CASSLGGNRNTIYF

j_gene: TRBJ2-1
v_gene: TRBV5-5
abundance: many
d_gene: -
CDR3nt: TGTGCCAGCAGCTTGATGGGGAATGAGCAGTTCTTC
CDR3aa: CASSLMGNEQFF

j_gene: TRBJ2-2
v_gene: TRBV20-1
abundance: many
d_gene: TRBD2
CDR3nt: TGCAGTGCGACGCGCGGGAGTGGCGGGGAGCTGTTTTTT
CDR3aa: CSATRGSGGELFF

j_gene: TRBJ2-7
v_gene: TRBV9
abundance: many
d_gene: -
CDR3nt: TGTGCCAGCAGCGTAGGGGTCGGGGGACAGTACTACGAGCAGTACTTC
CDR3aa: CASSVGVGGQYYEQYF

j_gene: TRBJ2-6
v_gene: TRBV6-5
abundance: many
d_gene: -
CDR3nt: TGTGCCAGCAGTGATGGGGCCAACGTCCTGACTTTC
CDR3aa: CASSDGANVLTF

j_gene: TRBJ2-3
v_gene: TRBV20-1
abundance: once
d_gene: TRBD2
CDR3nt: TGCTGTGCTAGTGAAACTAGCGGGAGGGTTAAAGATACGCAGTATTTT
CDR3aa: CCASETSGRVKDTQYF

j_gene: TRBJ1-1
v_gene: TRBV6-2/TRBV6-3
abundance: many
d_gene: -
CDR3nt: TGTGCCAGCAGTGGGGTCCTGAAGGCTTTCTTT
CDR3aa: CASSGVLKAFF

j_gene: TRBJ2-2
v_gene: TRBV9
abundance: few
d_gene: TRBD2
CDR3nt: TGTGCCAGCAGCCGGACTAGCGGAAAGAACACCGGGGAGCTGTTTTTT
CDR3aa: CASSRTSGKNTGELFF

j_gene: TRBJ2-1
v_gene: TRBV7-2
abundance: few
d_gene: -
CDR3nt: TGTGCCAGCAGCTTATTTGGCGGAACAGACTACAATGAGCAGTTCTTC
CDR3aa: CASSLFGGTDYNEQFF

j_gene: TRBJ2-1
v_gene: TRBV7-2
abundance: -
d_gene: -
CDR3nt: TGTGCCAGCAGCTTGAGGGGGGGGCGTTCCTACAATGAGCAGTTCTTC
CDR3aa: CASSLRGGRSYNEQFF

j_gene: TRBJ2-3
v_gene: TRBV18
abundance: many
d_gene: -
CDR3nt: TGTGCCAGCTCACCCGAAACCACAGATACGCAGTATTTT
CDR3aa: CASSPETTDTQYF

j_gene: TRBJ2-5
v_gene: TRBV20-1
abundance: many
d_gene: -
CDR3nt: TGCAGTGGCCTACCCTCCCAAGAGACCCAGTACTTC
CDR3aa: CSGLPSQETQYF

j_gene: TRBJ1-1
v_gene: TRBV29-1
abundance: many
d_gene: -
CDR3nt: TGCAGCGTTTCCAGGGTCACTGAAGCTTTCTTT
CDR3aa: CSVSRVTEAFF